This is a list of T cell receptor beta chains from one sample in a study of blood T cell repertoires in COVID-19. The table came from immunoSEQ multiplex PCR; TCRdb's copy has only in-frame clones and leaves some out. The table lists roughly 380,000 clones, roughly four fifths of them singletons. Sequencing input: peripheral blood. The source is a human donor with acute or convalescent COVID-19. The donor label of this sample is uncertain. CDR3s include the opening cysteine and the closing phenylalanine or tryptophan. The D gene is left open where the match is weak. Clone size is not always given. Where it is, it says once, few, many or a class for expanded clones.

D: NA
V: TRBV28
size: NA
J: TRBJ2-3
DNA: TGTGCCAGCACCCGACGGGGAGTTAGCACAGATACGCAGTATTTT
CDR3: CASTRRGVSTDTQYF

D: TRBD2
V: TRBV12-3/TRBV12-4
size: few
J: TRBJ2-5
DNA: TGTGCCAGCGGACTAGCGGGAGAAGAGACCCAGTACTTC
CDR3: CASGLAGEETQYF

D: TRBD1
V: TRBV28
size: NA
J: TRBJ1-4
DNA: TGTGCCAGCAGTTTATTGTTCCGGGACAGGGGAGGTGATCGAGTTGGTGAAAAACTGTTTTTT
CDR3: CASSLLFRDRGGDRVGEKLFF

D: TRBD1
V: TRBV29-1
size: few
J: TRBJ1-2
DNA: TGCAGCGCCCAGACAGGGGCGGGCTCGCGGGGCTACACCTTC
CDR3: CSAQTGAGSRGYTF

D: TRBD1
V: TRBV2
size: once
J: TRBJ1-5
DNA: TGTGCCAGCCGCCGGGGACAGGGGTATAGCAATCAGCCCCAGCATTTT
CDR3: CASRRGQGYSNQPQHF

D: NA
V: TRBV5-4
size: NA
J: TRBJ2-3
DNA: TGTGCCAGCGGGGCTGGGGGCAGGAGGACAGATACGCAGTATTTT
CDR3: CASGAGGRRTDTQYF

D: TRBD1
V: TRBV30
size: NA
J: TRBJ2-7
DNA: TGTGCCTGGAGTTTAGGGACAGGGGGATTCTACGAGCAGTACTTC
CDR3: CAWSLGTGGFYEQYF

D: NA
V: TRBV6-5
size: NA
J: TRBJ1-2
DNA: TGTGCCAGCAGTTACGGACATTCCTATGGCTACACCTTC
CDR3: CASSYGHSYGYTF

D: NA
V: TRBV5-1
size: NA
J: TRBJ2-5
DNA: TGCGCCAGCACCCGTGGGGGCCCCCAAGAGACCCAGTACTTC
CDR3: CASTRGGPQETQYF

D: TRBD1
V: TRBV12-5
size: NA
J: TRBJ1-5
DNA: TGTGCTAGTGGCAAAGGACAGGGGGTTCAGCCCCAGCATTTT
CDR3: CASGKGQGVQPQHF

D: NA
V: TRBV21-1
size: NA
J: TRBJ2-6
DNA: TGTGCCAGCAGCGGTTTCCGGGACAGGGGGCGGGTCTGGGCCAACGTCCTGACTTTC
CDR3: CASSGFRDRGRVWANVLTF

D: NA
V: TRBV28
size: NA
J: TRBJ1-1
DNA: TGTGCCAGCAGTTTGCGGAGAACGGAGGCTTTCTTT
CDR3: CASSLRRTEAFF

D: TRBD1
V: TRBV7-8
size: NA
J: TRBJ2-5
DNA: TGTGCCAGCAGCCTAAGTGGGACAGGGGGCGAAAAGACCCAGTACTTC
CDR3: CASSLSGTGGEKTQYF

D: TRBD1
V: TRBV5-1
size: once
J: TRBJ1-2
DNA: TGCGCCAGCACCAGACAGGGAAACTATGGCTACACCTTC
CDR3: CASTRQGNYGYTF

D: TRBD1
V: TRBV30
size: NA
J: TRBJ1-4
DNA: TGTGCCTGGAGTAGTAGGACAGGGGTAGAAAAACTGTTTTTT
CDR3: CAWSSRTGVEKLFF

D: TRBD1
V: TRBV18
size: NA
J: TRBJ2-2
DNA: TGTGCCAGCTCACCACCGATCCCACAGGGGCGAACCGGGGAGCTGTTTTTT
CDR3: CASSPPIPQGRTGELFF

D: NA
V: TRBV6-1
size: NA
J: TRBJ1-2
DNA: TGTACCAGCAGTGAATCTCTTTCCAACTATGGCTACACCTTC
CDR3: CTSSESLSNYGYTF

D: NA
V: TRBV5-4
size: NA
J: TRBJ2-5
DNA: TGTGCCAGCAGCGAAGTCGGGATATACCAAGAGACCCAGTACTTC
CDR3: CASSEVGIYQETQYF

D: TRBD1
V: TRBV7-8
size: NA
J: TRBJ1-5
DNA: TGTGCCAGCAGCCCATACATCCTGACAGGGGGCGGGCAGCCCCAGCATTTT
CDR3: CASSPYILTGGGQPQHF

D: TRBD1
V: TRBV7-6
size: NA
J: TRBJ2-1
DNA: TGTGCCAGCAGCTCCAGACAGGGTGTAAGGAGTGAGCAGTTCTTC
CDR3: CASSSRQGVRSEQFF

D: NA
V: TRBV7-8
size: NA
J: TRBJ2-7
DNA: TGTGCCAGCAGCTCAGGAGGGACCTCCTACGAGCAGTACTTC
CDR3: CASSSGGTSYEQYF

D: NA
V: TRBV29-1
size: NA
J: TRBJ1-1
DNA: TGCAGCGGGTTGACAGTTTCGAACACTGAAGCTTTCTTT
CDR3: CSGLTVSNTEAFF

D: NA
V: TRBV14
size: NA
J: TRBJ2-3
DNA: TGTGCCAGCAGCCAGACCGGGGGGCTCGGTACGCAGTATTTT
CDR3: CASSQTGGLGTQYF

D: TRBD1
V: TRBV6-4
size: NA
J: TRBJ2-2
DNA: TGTGCCAGCAGCCGACAGGGGGAGAGCACCGGGGAGCTGTTTTTT
CDR3: CASSRQGESTGELFF

D: TRBD1
V: TRBV15
size: NA
J: TRBJ1-2
DNA: TGTGCCACCAGCCTACGACAGGGTTACTATGGCTACACCTTC
CDR3: CATSLRQGYYGYTF

D: NA
V: TRBV4-1
size: NA
J: TRBJ2-7
DNA: TGCGCCAGCAGCCAGGGGGGAATCGAGCAGTACTTC
CDR3: CASSQGGIEQYF

D: NA
V: TRBV6-1
size: few
J: TRBJ2-7
DNA: TGTGCCAGCAGTGACAGGGTTTCCTACGAGCAGTACTTC
CDR3: CASSDRVSYEQYF

D: TRBD1
V: TRBV30
size: NA
J: TRBJ1-2
DNA: TGTGCCTGGAGTCTCGGGACAGGGGTGGGCTACACCTTC
CDR3: CAWSLGTGVGYTF

D: TRBD2
V: TRBV18
size: NA
J: TRBJ2-5
DNA: TGTGCCAGCTCACCACGAGCGGGAGAACAGGAGACCCAGTACTTC
CDR3: CASSPRAGEQETQYF

D: NA
V: TRBV10-2
size: NA
J: TRBJ2-3
DNA: TGCGCCAGTAAGAGAATAGCGGAAAGCACAGATACGCAGTATTTT
CDR3: CASKRIAESTDTQYF

D: TRBD1
V: TRBV5-5
size: NA
J: TRBJ1-2
DNA: TGTGCCAGCAGCTTGAGGGGACAGGGCCCCTATGGCTACACCTTC
CDR3: CASSLRGQGPYGYTF

D: NA
V: TRBV18
size: NA
J: TRBJ2-7
DNA: TGTGCCAGCTCACAGAGCCGAGGCTACGAGCAGTACTTC
CDR3: CASSQSRGYEQYF

D: NA
V: TRBV5-1
size: NA
J: TRBJ1-4
DNA: TGCGCCAGCAGCTTGGACAGGACCGCAACTAATGAAAAACTGTTTTTT
CDR3: CASSLDRTATNEKLFF

D: TRBD2
V: TRBV7-9
size: NA
J: TRBJ2-2
DNA: TGTGCCAGCAGCTGGACTAGCGGGAACACCGGGGAGCTGTTTTTT
CDR3: CASSWTSGNTGELFF

D: NA
V: TRBV28
size: NA
J: TRBJ2-3
DNA: TGTGCCAGCAGTACCTTGCAGGGCACCTTCACAGATACGCAGTATTTT
CDR3: CASSTLQGTFTDTQYF

D: TRBD2
V: TRBV5-5
size: NA
J: TRBJ2-5
DNA: TGTGCCAGCAGCTTGGCTAGCGGGAGTCTGGAGACCCAGTACTTC
CDR3: CASSLASGSLETQYF

D: NA
V: TRBV2
size: NA
J: TRBJ2-1
DNA: TGTGCCAGCAGTGTGATTCCGGGAAGCAATGAGCAGTTCTTC
CDR3: CASSVIPGSNEQFF

D: NA
V: TRBV5-4
size: NA
J: TRBJ1-2
DNA: TGTGCCAGCAGAGTAGGGGGGGGCACTAACTATGGCTACACCTTC
CDR3: CASRVGGGTNYGYTF

D: NA
V: TRBV4-1
size: NA
J: TRBJ2-7
DNA: TGCGCCAGCAGCCAAGCCCTAGCGCCTACCTACGAGCAGTACTTC
CDR3: CASSQALAPTYEQYF

D: TRBD2
V: TRBV7-9
size: NA
J: TRBJ2-1
DNA: TGTGCCAGCAGCTTAGCGACAAGCGGGGTCCCCGGGAATGAGCAGTTCTTC
CDR3: CASSLATSGVPGNEQFF

D: TRBD1
V: TRBV3-1/TRBV3-2
size: NA
J: TRBJ2-3
DNA: TGTGCCAGCAGCCAACAGGGGGCTAGAGATACGCAGTATTTT
CDR3: CASSQQGARDTQYF